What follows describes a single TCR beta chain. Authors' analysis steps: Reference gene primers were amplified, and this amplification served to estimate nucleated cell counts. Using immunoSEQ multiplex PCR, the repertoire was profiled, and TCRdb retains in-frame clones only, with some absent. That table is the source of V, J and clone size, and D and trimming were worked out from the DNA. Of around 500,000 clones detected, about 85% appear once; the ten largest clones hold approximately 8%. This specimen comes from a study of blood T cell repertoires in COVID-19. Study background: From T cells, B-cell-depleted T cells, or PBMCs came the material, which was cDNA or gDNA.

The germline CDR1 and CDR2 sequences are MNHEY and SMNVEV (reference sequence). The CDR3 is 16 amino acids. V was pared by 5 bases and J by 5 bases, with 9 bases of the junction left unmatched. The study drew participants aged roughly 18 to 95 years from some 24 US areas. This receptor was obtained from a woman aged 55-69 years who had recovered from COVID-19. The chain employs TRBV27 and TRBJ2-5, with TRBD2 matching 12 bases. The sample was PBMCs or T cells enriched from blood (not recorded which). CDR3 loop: CASSPLAGGLGETQYF. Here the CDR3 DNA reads TGTGCCAGCAGTCCGCTAGCGGGGGGGCTCGGGGAGACCCAGTACTTC.